The 21 T cell receptor beta chains below all came from one sample that was sequenced in a study of T-cell reconstitution after alpha-beta-depleted transplantation in children. Library preparation (for TCRbeta) was performed with unique molecular identifiers. TCRdb re-called the PCR reads through MiXCR, storing one row per CDR3 protein. In the table there are roughly 610,000 distinct CDR3 sequences, roughly a tenth of which are singletons. Sequenced material: PBMCs from the stem cell graft donor, taken from the stem cell graft. Source of these receptors: a human donor who donated a stem cell graft to a child with acute myeloid leukemia.

This clonotype was detected a few times. The chain uses TRBV20-1 and TRBJ2-7, with D uncertain. Germline V CDR1 and CDR2: DFQATT, SNEGSKA (reference sequence). Trimming stripped 5 bases from V and 0 bases from J, with 11 bases between. The CDR3 spans 13 residues. CDR3 nucleotide sequence: TGCAGTGCTTCCGTCTCTAGCTCCTACGAGCAGTACTTC. The encoded protein is CSASVSSSYEQYF.

Many counts were recorded for this clonotype. The CDR3 coding sequence is TGTGCCAGCAGCTTGTGGGGACTTTCCTTGTACAATGAGCAGTTCTTC. Protein sequence: CASSLWGLSLYNEQFF. V gene TRBV5-6 combines with J gene TRBJ2-1, with D perhaps TRBD2 (6 bases). Germline V CDR1 and CDR2: SGHDT, YYEEEE. The CDR3 loop spans 16 amino acids. Between the trimmed V and J ends, which lost 1 base and 4 bases, there was a span of 15 bases.

This clonotype was counted only a few times. V and J are TRBV7-6 and TRBJ2-7, with 10 bases fitting TRBD1. CDR3 length equals 15 residues. Germline CDR1 and CDR2: SGHVS and FNYEAQ. J lost 2 bases, V lost 2 bases, and 3 bases had no gene match. DNA for the CDR3: TGTGCCAGCAGCTTAAGACAGGGGGCAGCCTACGAGCAGTACTTC. Residues: CASSLRQGAAYEQYF. The full variable domain, rest sourced from reference TRBV7-6 and TRBJ2-7, is GAGVSQSPRYKVTKRGQDVALRCDPISGHVSLYWYRQALGQGPEFLTYFNYEAQQDKSGLPNDRFSAERPEGSISTLTIQRTEQRDSAMYRCASSLRQGAAYEQYFGPGTRLTVT.

At least ten counts were recorded for this clonotype. The rearrangement links TRBV20-1 to TRBJ2-2; maybe TRBD2 (6 bases). Germline loops: CDR1 DFQATT, CDR2 SNEGSKA (reference sequence). Trimming pared 1 base from V and 4 bases from J, leaving 19 bases between. This CDR3 is 17 amino acids long. The chain's CDR3 is CSARATSGTALTGELFF. CDR3 sequence (DNA): TGCAGTGCTAGAGCAACCTCCGGGACTGCACTCACCGGGGAGCTGTTTTTT.

This clonotype turned up a few times. This CDR3 reads CSVRKGQGAIDEQYF. The CDR3 bases are TGCAGCGTCCGAAAAGGACAGGGGGCGATCGACGAGCAGTACTTC. The V call is TRBV29-1, the J call TRBJ2-7; 11 nucleotides align to TRBD1. CDR1 SQVTM and CDR2 ANQGSEA come from the germline V gene. CDR3 length: 15 residues. The V and J ends lost 6 bases and 5 bases, in that order; junction bases with no gene match: 12.

J is TRBJ1-1 and V is TRBV6-1; no clear D gene. In germline, CDR1 is MNHNS, CDR2 SASEGT. The CDR3 consists of 15 residues. Trimming cost V 6 bases and J 0 bases, with 14 bases left between them. CDR3 DNA: TGTGCCAGCAGCGACAAGGCAGCTGTGAACACTGAAGCTTTCTTT. Translating gives CASSDKAAVNTEAFF.

This chain uses TRBV6-2 or TRBV6-3 with TRBJ1-2; the match to TRBD1 covers 7 bases. V was pared by 6 bases and J by 4 bases, with 5 bases of the junction left unmatched. This CDR3 is built from 13 residues. Germline values: CDR1 MNHEY, CDR2 SVGEGT. CDR3 coding DNA: TGTGCCAGCAGGGGGGACAGTTCCTATGGCTACACCTTC. Translating it yields CASRGDSSYGYTF.

This clonotype has just a few counts. V and J are TRBV20-1 and TRBJ2-1; 8 nucleotides agree with TRBD1. The CDR3 length is 14 residues. Germline V gene data show CDR1 as DFQATT and CDR2 as SNEGSKA (reference sequence). V trimming: 6 bases; J trimming: 3 bases; junction bases outside the gene matches: 7. CDR3 in DNA: TGCAGTGCGTATCAGGGGGCCGGCTACAATGAGCAGTTCTTC. This translates into CSAYQGAGYNEQFF.

The CDR3 DNA reads TGTGCCAGCAGTTACCCCCTCTATGAGCAGTTCTTC. Its protein is CASSYPLYEQFF. The chain recombines TRBV6-2 or TRBV6-3 with TRBJ2-1; no clear D. Trimming cost V 2 bases and J 8 bases, with 7 bases left between them. Germline CDR1 is MNHEY and CDR2 is SVGEGT. This CDR3 region has 12 residues.

This clonotype was counted a few times. V is TRBV2 and J is TRBJ2-3; D perhaps matches TRBD2 (6 bases). Trimming cost V 6 bases and J 2 bases, with 33 bases left between them. The germline V gene encodes CDR1 SNHLY and CDR2 FYNNEI. The CDR3 has 21 residues. CDR3: CASSVLTGTPRPTKHTDTQYF. CDR3 DNA sequence: TGTGCCAGCAGCGTCCTTACCGGGACTCCCCGCCCGACTAAGCACACAGATACGCAGTATTTT. Supplemented by reference TRBV2 and TRBJ2-3, the full variable domain reads EPEVTQTPSHQVTQMGQEVILRCVPISNHLYFYWYRQILGQKVEFLVSFYNNEISEKSEIFDDQFSVERPDGSNFTLKIRSTKLEDSAMYFCASSVLTGTPRPTKHTDTQYFGPGTRLTVL.

The chain is built from TRBV29-1 and TRBJ2-2, with no clear D. V was shortened by 8 bases and J by 0 bases, with 28 bases between the two germline ends. Germline V gives CDR1 SQVTM, CDR2 ANQGSEA. This CDR3 is 19 amino acids long. In DNA form, the CDR3 reads TGCAGCCCCCATTTCCCCAGTTCCCCGCACACGGCGAACACCGGGGAGCTGTTTTTT. This translates into CSPHFPSSPHTANTGELFF.

This clonotype was recorded many times. The germline gene is not matched at one end of the junction; a read error may be the cause. The V and J genes are TRBV4-1 and TRBJ1-1, with D tentatively TRBD1 (6 bases). CDR1 and CDR2 from the germline V gene are MGHRA and YSYEKL. The CDR3 covers 14 residues. The CDR3 DNA is TGTGCCAGCAGCCAAGACAGGACAAACACTGAAGCTTTCTTT. Protein product: CASSQDRTNTEAFF.

This clonotype was counted at least ten times. The chain recombines TRBV5-1 with TRBJ2-1, with 11 bases matching TRBD2. V shed 4 bases, J shed 9 bases, and the junction held 12 bases outside the gene matches. This CDR3 comprises 16 residues. In germline, CDR1 is SGHRS, CDR2 YFSETQ. The CDR3 coding sequence is TGCGCCAGCAGCGGAAAAACTAGCGGGAGCTTTGGTGAGCAGTTCTTC. Its translation is CASSGKTSGSFGEQFF.

This clonotype was detected many times. The chain combines TRBV5-1 with TRBJ2-7; TRBD1 aligns across 9 bases. CDR1 and CDR2 (germline): SGHRS, YFSETQ. V lost 2 bases to trimming and J lost 0 bases; unmatched junction nucleotides: 15. CDR3 size: 19 residues. CDR3 sequence (DNA): TGCGCCAGCAGCTTCGGGGACAGGGAGTTTCACGGAACCTCCTACGAGCAGTACTTC. Protein sequence: CASSFGDREFHGTSYEQYF.

This clonotype was observed once. V is TRBV7-2 and J is TRBJ2-5; TRBD2 aligns across 11 bases. The CDR3 consists of 18 residues. The trim removed 1 base at V and 5 bases at J, leaving 12 bases unmatched. Germline V lookup: CDR1 SGHTA, CDR2 FQGNSA. The CDR3 region is CASSLGALAGGVRETQYF. The CDR3 coding sequence is TGTGCCAGCAGCTTAGGCGCTTTAGCGGGAGGGGTGCGGGAGACCCAGTACTTC. Supplemented by reference TRBV7-2 and TRBJ2-5, the full variable domain reads GAGVSQSPSNKVTEKGKDVELRCDPISGHTALYWYRQSLGQGLEFLIYFQGNSAPDKSGLPSDRFSAERTGGSVSTLTIQRTQQEDSAVYLCASSLGALAGGVRETQYFGPGTRLLVL.

V is TRBV4-3 and J is TRBJ2-3; 8 bases line up with TRBD2. The CDR3 extends over 15 amino acids. Germline CDR1 LGHNA, CDR2 YSLEER. The J segment lost 8 bases and the V segment lost 4 bases, leaving 11 bases of the junction unmatched. CDR3 region: CASSPLGREGVTQYF. The CDR3 DNA reads TGCGCCAGCAGCCCTCTGGGCCGGGAGGGGGTTACGCAGTATTTT.

The chain joins TRBV12-3 or TRBV12-4 to TRBJ2-7, with 8 nucleotides matching TRBD2. The V segment lost 5 bases and the J segment 0 bases; nucleotides outside the gene matches: 9. There are 16 residues in the CDR3. The CDR3 DNA reads as TGTGCCAGCAGTCCCACTACTAGCGGAGCCTCCTACGAGCAGTACTTC. Translated: CASSPTTSGASYEQYF.

The CDR3 sequence: CASSVTPLPTDTQYF. In nucleotides, the CDR3 is TGTGCCAGCAGCGTGACTCCACTGCCCACAGATACGCAGTATTTT. This rearrangement joins TRBV9 to TRBJ2-3; D is unclear. V was cut by 2 bases and J by 2 bases, with 12 bases left in between. The CDR3 is 15 amino acids. Germline CDR1 and CDR2: SGDLS and YYNGEE.

In its sample, this clonotype was seen many times. The gene calls are TRBV25-1 and TRBJ2-7; the D is unclear. This CDR3 has 13 amino acids. V shed 3 bases and J shed 0 bases, with 6 bases lying between them. Germline V gene sequence: CDR1 MGHDK, CDR2 SYGVNS. CDR3 sequence reads: CASSDYYSYEQYF. In DNA form, the CDR3 reads TGTGCCAGCAGTGATTACTACTCCTACGAGCAGTACTTC.

This clonotype was seen repeatedly, ten times or more. The chain carries TRBV12-3 or TRBV12-4 and TRBJ1-5; D may be TRBD1 (5 bases). The CDR3 contains 14 residues. Trimming removed 6 bases from V and 3 bases from J, with 12 bases in between. The CDR3 loop is CASRSRQTNQPQHF. DNA of the CDR3: TGTGCCAGCAGGAGCCGACAGACCAATCAGCCCCAGCATTTT.

This clonotype was recorded a few times. The CDR3: CASSRTGSDEKLFF. The CDR3 DNA sequence: TGCGCCAGCAGCCGGACAGGGTCGGATGAAAAACTGTTTTTT. This chain uses TRBV5-1 with TRBJ1-4, with 8 bases aligning to TRBD1. The trim removed 4 bases at V and 6 bases at J, leaving 5 bases unmatched. The CDR3 contains 14 residues. Germline V gene lookup returns CDR1 SGHRS and CDR2 YFSETQ.